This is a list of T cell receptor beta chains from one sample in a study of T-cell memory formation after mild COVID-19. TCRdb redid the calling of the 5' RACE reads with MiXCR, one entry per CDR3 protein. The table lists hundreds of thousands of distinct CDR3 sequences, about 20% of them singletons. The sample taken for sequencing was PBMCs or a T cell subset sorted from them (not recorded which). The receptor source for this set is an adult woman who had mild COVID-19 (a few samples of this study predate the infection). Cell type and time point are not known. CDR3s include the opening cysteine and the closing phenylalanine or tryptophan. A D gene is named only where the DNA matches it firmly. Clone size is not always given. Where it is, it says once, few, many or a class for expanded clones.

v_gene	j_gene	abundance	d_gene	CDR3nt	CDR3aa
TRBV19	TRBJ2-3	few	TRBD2	TGTGCCAGTAGCCCTATAGCGGGAGTGACAGATACGCAGTATTTT	CASSPIAGVTDTQYF
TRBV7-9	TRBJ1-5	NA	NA	TGTGCCAGCAGCTTAGACCGGTATCAGCCCCAGCATTTT	CASSLDRYQPQHF
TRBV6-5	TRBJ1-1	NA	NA	TGTGCCAGCAGTTACTCTGAGACAGAGAACACTGAAGCTTTCTTT	CASSYSETENTEAFF
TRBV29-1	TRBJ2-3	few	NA	TGCAGCGTTGTACGGGATGCCACAGATACGCAGTATTTT	CSVVRDATDTQYF
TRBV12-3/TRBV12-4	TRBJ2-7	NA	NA	TGTGCCAGCAGTTTGATTTCGCCAGGGCCCTACGAGCAGTACTTC	CASSLISPGPYEQYF
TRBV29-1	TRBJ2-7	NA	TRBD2	TGCAGCGTCCCCAGGGGGAAAGGCACTAGCGGGAGCTACGAGCAGTACTTC	CSVPRGKGTSGSYEQYF
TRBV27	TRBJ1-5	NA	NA	TGTGCCAGCAGTTTGGACAAGGTGGGACCCCAGCATTTT	CASSLDKVGPQHF
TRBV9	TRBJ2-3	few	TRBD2	TGTGCCAGCAGCGTAGGACTAGCGGGGGGCGTGGATACGCAGTATTTT	CASSVGLAGGVDTQYF
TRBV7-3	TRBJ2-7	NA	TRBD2	TGTGCCAGCAGCTTTGGCGGGAGTCTCAGCGAGCAGTACTTC	CASSFGGSLSEQYF
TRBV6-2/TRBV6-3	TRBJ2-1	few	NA	TGTGCCAGCACCCCGGGGGACAGATTGAATGAGCAGTTCTTC	CASTPGDRLNEQFF
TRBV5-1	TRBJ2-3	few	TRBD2	TGCGCCAGCAGCCCAGGGGACATACTAGCGGGGCGACAGACAGATACGCAGTATTTT	CASSPGDILAGRQTDTQYF
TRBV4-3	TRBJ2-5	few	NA	TGCGCCAGCAGCCAAGATTATAACAGCGCAGAGACCCAGTACTTC	CASSQDYNSAETQYF
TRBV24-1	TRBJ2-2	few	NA	TGTGCCACCAGTGATGATGAAGGGGGGACCGGGGAGCTGTTTTTT	CATSDDEGGTGELFF
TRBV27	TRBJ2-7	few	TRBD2	TGTGCCAGCAGTCTCGGACTAGCGGGAGGGAGTGGGAACGAGCAGTACTTC	CASSLGLAGGSGNEQYF
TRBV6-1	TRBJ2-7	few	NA	TGTGCCAGCAGTGAAGCATGGCTTGGAGGTTACGAGCAGTACTTC	CASSEAWLGGYEQYF
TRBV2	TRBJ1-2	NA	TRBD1	TGTGCCAGCCAAAAAATACACTCACAGGGGGCTGACTATGGCTACACCTTC	CASQKIHSQGADYGYTF
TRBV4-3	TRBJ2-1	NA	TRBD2	TGCGCCAGCAGCCAAGAAGTTGCGGGAGTCCAGCAGTTCTTC	CASSQEVAGVQQFF
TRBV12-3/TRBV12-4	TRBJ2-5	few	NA	TGTGCCAGCAGCCAGACAGAAACCCAAGAGACCCAGTACTTC	CASSQTETQETQYF
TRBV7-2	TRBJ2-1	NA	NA	TGTGCCAGCAGCTACGGGTACTCCTACAATGAGCAGTTCTTC	CASSYGYSYNEQFF
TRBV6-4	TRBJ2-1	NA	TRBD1	TGTGCCAGCAGTGCCGAACAGGGGTCCTACAATGAGCAGTTCTTC	CASSAEQGSYNEQFF
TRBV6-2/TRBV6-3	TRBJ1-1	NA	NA	TGTGCCAGCAGTCTCGCGCAGGGGTGGGGCTACGGTACTGAAGCTTTCTTT	CASSLAQGWGYGTEAFF
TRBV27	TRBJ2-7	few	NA	TGTGCCAGCAGTTTATATTCAGAATCCTACGAGCAGTACTTC	CASSLYSESYEQYF
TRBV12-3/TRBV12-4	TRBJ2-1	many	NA	TGTGCCAGCAGTCCTCACAATGAGCAGTTCTTC	CASSPHNEQFF
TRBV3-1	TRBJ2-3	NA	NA	TGTGCCAGCAGACCTTCGGGCCCCACAGATACGCAGTATTTT	CASRPSGPTDTQYF
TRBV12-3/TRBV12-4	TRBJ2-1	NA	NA	TGTGCCAGCACTTTCGGGGGTGTCTCCTACAATGAGCAGTTCTTC	CASTFGGVSYNEQFF
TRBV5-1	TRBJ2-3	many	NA	TGCGCCAGCAGCTTGGTGGTCAGCACAGATACGCAGTATTTT	CASSLVVSTDTQYF
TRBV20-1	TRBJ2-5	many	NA	TGCAGTGCTGATAAGGGGGTAGAGACCCAGTACTTC	CSADKGVETQYF
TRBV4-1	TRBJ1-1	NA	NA	TGCGCCAGCAGGACGAAGGTGTCGTCGAACACTGAAGCTTTCTTT	CASRTKVSSNTEAFF
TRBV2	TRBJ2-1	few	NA	TGTGCCAGCAGTGAGAGTCAGGGATACAATGAGCAGTTCTTC	CASSESQGYNEQFF
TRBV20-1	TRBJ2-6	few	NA	TGCAGTGCTAGAGATCTAGACTCTGGGGCCAACGTCCTGACTTTC	CSARDLDSGANVLTF
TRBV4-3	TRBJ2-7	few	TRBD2	TGCGCCAGCAGCCAAGGTCGCGCTAGCGGGGACTCCTACGAGCAGTACTTC	CASSQGRASGDSYEQYF
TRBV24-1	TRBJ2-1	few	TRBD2	TGTGCCACCAGTACCCACATAGCGGGAGTCTGGAGCTCCTACAATGAGCAGTTCTTC	CATSTHIAGVWSSYNEQFF
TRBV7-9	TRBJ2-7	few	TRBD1	TGTGCCAGCAGCTTAAACCAGGGGGCTTTCTACGAGCAGTACTTC	CASSLNQGAFYEQYF
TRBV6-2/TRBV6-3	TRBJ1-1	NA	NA	TGTGCCAGCAGTTCGGGGTATGAGACTGAAGCTTTCTTT	CASSSGYETEAFF
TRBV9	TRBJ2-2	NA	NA	TGTGCCAGCAGCGTAGAGGGGTCGATAAGCACCGGGGAGCTGTTTTTT	CASSVEGSISTGELFF
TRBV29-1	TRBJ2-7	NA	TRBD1	TGCAGCGTTAACGACAGGGGGCGTCCCGAGCAGTACTTC	CSVNDRGRPEQYF
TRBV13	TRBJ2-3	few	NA	TGTGCCAGCAGCTTCCGATTTCAGAGTTTTCCAGATACGCAGTATTTT	CASSFRFQSFPDTQYF
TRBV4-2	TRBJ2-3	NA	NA	TGTGCCAGCAGCCAAGGGGACTCCCCCAACGATACGCAGTATTTT	CASSQGDSPNDTQYF
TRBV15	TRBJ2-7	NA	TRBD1	TGTGCCACCAGCAGAGATCGGACAGGCTCCGGCGAGCAGTACTTC	CATSRDRTGSGEQYF
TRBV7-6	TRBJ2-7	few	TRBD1	TGTGCCAGCAGCCCGAGGGATCGACAGGGTACGTACGAGCAGTACTTC	CASSPRDRQGTYEQYF
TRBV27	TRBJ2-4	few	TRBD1	TGTGCCAGCAGTTTATACAGGGGGAAAAACATTCAGTACTTC	CASSLYRGKNIQYF